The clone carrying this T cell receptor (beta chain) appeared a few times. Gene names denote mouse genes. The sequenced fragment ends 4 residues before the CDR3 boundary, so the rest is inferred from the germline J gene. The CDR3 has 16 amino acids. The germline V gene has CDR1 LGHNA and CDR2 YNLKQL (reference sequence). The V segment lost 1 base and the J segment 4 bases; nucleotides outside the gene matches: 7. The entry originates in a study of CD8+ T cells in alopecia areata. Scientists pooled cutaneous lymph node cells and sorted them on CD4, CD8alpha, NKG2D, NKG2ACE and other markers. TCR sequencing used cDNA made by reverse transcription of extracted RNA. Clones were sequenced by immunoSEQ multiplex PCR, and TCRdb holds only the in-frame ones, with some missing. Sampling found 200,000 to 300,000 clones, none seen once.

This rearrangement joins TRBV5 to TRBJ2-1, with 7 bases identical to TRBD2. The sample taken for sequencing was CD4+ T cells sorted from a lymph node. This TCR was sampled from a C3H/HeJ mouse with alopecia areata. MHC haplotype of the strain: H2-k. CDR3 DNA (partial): TGTGCCAGCAGCCAAGTCGGGGGGGGAGAATATGCT. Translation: CASSQVGGGEYA. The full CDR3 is CASSQVGGGEYAEQFF.